These T cell receptor beta chains were read from a single sample in a study of blood T cell repertoires in COVID-19. Here immunoSEQ multiplex PCR was the method, and the copy in TCRdb shows in-frame clones only, minus some. The sample records about 190,000 clones, around 80% being singletons. What was sequenced was peripheral blood. These receptor sequences come from a man aged 25 to 40 with active or convalescent COVID-19. The CDR3 runs from the conserved cysteine through the conserved F or W. A D gene is named only where the DNA matches it firmly. Clone size appears in some rows only: once, few, many, or a class for an expanded clone.

v_gene	d_gene	j_gene	len	abundance	CDR3aa	CDR3nt
TRBV28	TRBD1	TRBJ1-5	17	NA	CASSPRTGVGSNQPQHF	TGTGCCAGCAGTCCTCGGACAGGGGTGGGGAGCAATCAGCCCCAGCATTTT
TRBV27	NA	TRBJ2-7	11	few	CASRLGYEQYF	TGTGCCAGCCGCCTCGGTTACGAGCAGTACTTC
TRBV10-3	TRBD2	TRBJ2-5	17	once	CAISESTGGGLQETQYF	TGTGCCATCAGTGAGTCGACGGGGGGGGGTTTACAAGAGACCCAGTACTTC
TRBV6-2/TRBV6-3	TRBD1	TRBJ1-1	16	NA	CASSYSPGQGGTEAFF	TGTGCCAGCAGTTACTCCCCGGGACAGGGAGGGACTGAAGCTTTCTTT
TRBV6-5	NA	TRBJ1-5	15	NA	CASRAGAYSNQPQHF	TGTGCCAGCAGGGCAGGGGCCTATAGCAATCAGCCCCAGCATTTT
TRBV27	TRBD1	TRBJ2-1	14	NA	CASTYSGGYNEQFF	TGTGCCAGCACCTACTCAGGGGGATACAATGAGCAGTTCTTC
TRBV18	NA	TRBJ2-3	14	NA	CASSPAGATDTQYF	TGTGCCAGCTCACCAGCGGGGGCAACAGATACGCAGTATTTT
TRBV7-9	NA	TRBJ1-1	13	NA	CASSLGGSTEAFF	TGTGCCAGCAGCTTGGGTGGGAGCACTGAAGCTTTCTTT
TRBV5-5	NA	TRBJ2-5	14	NA	CASSRTGYQETQYF	TGTGCCAGCAGCCGCACAGGGTACCAAGAGACCCAGTACTTC
TRBV4-3	TRBD1	TRBJ1-5	16	NA	CASSQGGRGSNQPQHF	TGCGCCAGCAGCCAAGGGGGCAGGGGGAGCAATCAGCCCCAGCATTTT
TRBV27	NA	TRBJ1-1	16	NA	CASSLSPDDMNTEAFF	TGTGCCAGCAGTTTATCACCCGACGACATGAACACTGAAGCTTTCTTT
TRBV7-9	NA	TRBJ2-1	15	NA	CASSPRYDQFNEQFF	TGTGCCAGCAGTCCGAGGTATGACCAGTTCAATGAGCAGTTCTTC
TRBV7-2	NA	TRBJ2-7	15	NA	CASSLVWRVGYEQYF	TGTGCCAGCAGCTTAGTTTGGAGAGTAGGCTACGAGCAGTACTTC
TRBV18	NA	TRBJ2-1	13	NA	CASSPSRDNEQFF	TGTGCCAGCTCACCATCCAGGGACAATGAGCAGTTCTTC
TRBV30	NA	TRBJ1-3	15	NA	CAWRTSRFSGNTIYF	TGTGCCTGGAGGACAAGCCGGTTCTCTGGAAACACCATATATTTT
TRBV28	NA	TRBJ2-3	16	NA	CASRPPGGSGTDTQYF	TGTGCCAGCAGGCCTCCCGGGGGAAGTGGGACAGATACGCAGTATTTT
TRBV3-1/TRBV3-2	TRBD1	TRBJ1-5	19	NA	CASSQAGTGGVGKNQPQHF	TGTGCCAGCAGCCAGGCCGGGACAGGGGGGGTTGGTAAGAATCAGCCCCAGCATTTT
TRBV12-5	NA	TRBJ2-3	11	NA	CASGGSDTQYF	TGTGCTAGTGGTGGCTCAGATACGCAGTATTTT
TRBV6-6	TRBD1	TRBJ1-5	15	once	CASSLRQGTEQPQHF	TGTGCCAGCAGTCTACGACAGGGAACTGAACAGCCCCAGCATTTT
TRBV27	NA	TRBJ1-3	14	few	CASSSRLSGNTIYF	TGTGCCAGCAGTTCAAGACTCTCTGGAAACACCATATATTTT
TRBV19	NA	TRBJ1-1	12	few	CASSPRSRGAFF	TGTGCCAGTAGTCCCCGGAGTAGGGGAGCTTTCTTT
TRBV6-2/TRBV6-3	TRBD2	TRBJ2-3	21	once	CASSYSIEAGTSGVTVYTQYF	TGTGCCAGCAGTTACTCGATAGAGGCCGGGACTAGCGGGGTGACAGTATATACGCAGTATTTT
TRBV29-1	NA	TRBJ1-2	13	NA	CSVDAAPTMGYTF	TGCAGCGTTGACGCAGCCCCCACTATGGGCTACACCTTC